This TCR beta chain was sequenced for a study of regulatory T cells in long-lasting Graves disease. Library construction for TCR beta used iRepertoire HTBI primers and Arm-PCR of CDR3 regions. TCRdb processed the multiplex PCR reads anew with MiXCR; each CDR3 protein has one entry. The sample shows 400,000 to 600,000 distinct CDR3 sequences, 20% to 25% of them seen only once. In this sample, this clonotype turned up many times. Trimming took off 6 bases at V and 1 base at J, with 18 bases between the two ends. The germline V gene encodes CDR1 SNHLY and CDR2 FYNNEI. This CDR3 contains 16 residues. Regarding time point: persistent/refractory GD, antithyroid drugs over 5 years with positive TRAb. RNA from PBMCs was the source of the TCR library.

The chain couples TRBV2 to TRBJ1-1; a weak D match, TRBD1 (6 bases). This specimen was peripheral blood mononuclear cells (PBMCs), taken when the disease was refractory, from a patient treated with antithyroid drugs. This TCR derives from a female donor with Graves disease. The CDR3 is CASRNPGTPKNTEAFF. CDR3 sequence (DNA): TGTGCCAGCAGAAACCCCGGGACACCAAAGAACACTGAAGCTTTCTTT. Filled out from reference TRBV2 and TRBJ1-1, the complete variable domain reads EPEVTQTPSHQVTQMGQEVILRCVPISNHLYFYWYRQILGQKVEFLVSFYNNEISEKSEIFDDQFSVERPDGSNFTLKIRSTKLEDSAMYFCASRNPGTPKNTEAFFGQGTRLTVV.